Below, one T cell receptor (beta chain) is given with its context. As yet, its antigen is unknown. The same CDR3 can be traced to other DNA sequences in this sample. The authors obtained over 95% purity in all sorted populations. These data belong to a study of beta chain features in type 1 diabetes. General study results and limits: TCRB CDR3s from Type 1 diabetes patients were moderately but significantly shorter in all four CD4+ subsets.

Expressed TCRB transcripts were sequenced after all isolated RNA was converted to cDNA. Method: immunoSEQ multiplex PCR; TCRdb's copy keeps in-frame clones and lacks some. The sample consists of more than 300,000 clones, approximately 10% of them appearing once. From germline, CDR1 is LNHDA and CDR2 SQIVND (reference sequence). The ends were cut back, 3 bases at V and 4 bases at J, with 8 bases in the middle. The CDR3 covers 13 residues. The specimen was central memory CD4+ T cells from blood. This clonotype was obtained from a man aged 30-40 years with type 1 diabetes. This chain joins TRBV19 and TRBJ2-3; D might be TRBD1 or TRBD2, each matching 6 bases. The CDR3 nucleotides read TGTGCCAGTAGTATCGGGGGCGCAGATACGCAGTATTTT. Protein: CASSIGGADTQYF.